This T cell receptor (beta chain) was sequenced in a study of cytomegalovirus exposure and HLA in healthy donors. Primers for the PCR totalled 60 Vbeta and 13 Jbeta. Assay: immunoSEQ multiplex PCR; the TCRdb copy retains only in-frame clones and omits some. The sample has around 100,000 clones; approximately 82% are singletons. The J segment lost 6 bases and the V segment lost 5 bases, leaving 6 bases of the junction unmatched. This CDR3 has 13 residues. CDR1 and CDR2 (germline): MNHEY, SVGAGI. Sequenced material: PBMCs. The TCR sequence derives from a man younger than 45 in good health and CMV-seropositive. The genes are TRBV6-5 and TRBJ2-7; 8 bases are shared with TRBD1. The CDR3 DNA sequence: TGTGCCAGCAGTCTAGGACAGGGCTCCGAGCAGTACTTC. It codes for CASSLGQGSEQYF.